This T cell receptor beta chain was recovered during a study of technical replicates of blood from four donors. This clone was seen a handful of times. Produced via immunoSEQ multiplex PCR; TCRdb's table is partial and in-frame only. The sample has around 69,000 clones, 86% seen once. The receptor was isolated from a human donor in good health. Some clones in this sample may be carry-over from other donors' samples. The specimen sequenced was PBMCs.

CDR3 region: CASSAYMTGVEQYF. In DNA form, the CDR3 reads TGTGCCAGCAGCGCCTACATGACAGGAGTCGAGCAGTACTTC. The rearrangement links TRBV7-9 to TRBJ2-7, with D perhaps matching TRBD1 (6 bases). The germline gives CDR1 SEHNR, CDR2 FQNEAQ (reference sequence). This CDR3 is built from 14 residues. V was pared by 5 bases and J by 6 bases, with 17 bases between.